This TCR beta chain comes out of a study of OX40 agonist ivuxolimab in advanced cancers. Turning to the study itself: Anti-PD-1, anti-PD-L1 or anti-CTLA-4 therapy given earlier was allowed, and over 35% had some.

Germline CDR1 SGHVS, CDR2 FQNEAQ. The CDR3 loop spans 12 amino acids. The V segment lost 4 bases and the J segment 6 bases; nucleotides outside the gene matches: 1. Repertoires were generated with immunoSEQ multiplex PCR, while TCRdb's copy carries only in-frame clones and drops some. The sample consists of under 85,000 clones, roughly nine tenths of them appearing once. This chain uses TRBV7-8 with TRBJ2-7; TRBD2 matches 9 bases. The receptor was derived from an adult with an advanced solid tumor such as melanoma, head and neck, liver or kidney cancer. Here the sequenced sample was CD4+ or CD8+ T cells sorted from blood, taken in a trial of the OX40 agonist ivuxolimab. This chain's CDR3 is CASSSGLAEQYF. The CDR3 DNA is TGTGCCAGCAGCTCGGGACTAGCCGAGCAGTACTTC.